The 5 T cell receptor beta chains listed next were all sequenced from one sample in a study of cytomegalovirus exposure and HLA in healthy donors. Here immunoSEQ multiplex PCR was the method, and the copy in TCRdb shows in-frame clones only, minus some. There are tens of thousands of clones in the sample; approximately 94% occur only once, and 1.2% to 1.5% lies in the top ten. Sequenced sample: PBMCs. These receptors all stem from a young man in good health and CMV-seropositive.

This chain connects TRBV19 to TRBJ1-2, with a weak D call TRBD1 (5 bases). The CDR3 totals 12 residues. Deletions cut 3 bases from V and 8 bases from J, with 10 bases between. Germline V lookup: CDR1 LNHDA, CDR2 SQIVND (reference sequence). CDR3 protein: CASSIEYRGYTF. The DNA of the CDR3 is TGTGCCAGTAGTATCGAATACAGGGGCTACACCTTC.

On this clone itself: The same CDR3 arises from other DNA sequences in this sample as well. The chain has TRBV5-1 and TRBJ2-5; TRBD1 aligns across 8 bases. The CDR3 spans 14 residues. The ends lost 0 bases at V and 2 bases at J; junction bases unmatched: 0. In germline, CDR1 is SGHRS, CDR2 YFSETQ. In nucleotides, the CDR3 is TGCGCCAGCAGCTTGGGACAGGGGCAAGAGACCCAGTACTTC. Translated, it gives CASSLGQGQETQYF.

The J gene is TRBJ1-6, the V gene TRBV6-5; no clear D. Germline CDR1 is MNHEY and CDR2 is SVGAGI. The CDR3 is made up of 16 amino acids. V shed 2 bases and J shed 5 bases, with 13 bases lying between them. DNA of the CDR3: TGTGCCAGCAGTTACGAGAGGGCTCGAAATAATTCACCCCTCCACTTT. Translated, it gives CASSYERARNNSPLHF.

The chain uses TRBV7-8 and TRBJ2-5; perhaps TRBD1 as D (7 bases). CDR3 length: 14 amino acids. Germline values: CDR1 SGHVS, CDR2 FQNEAQ. V was clipped by 1 base and J by 5 bases, with 11 bases between them. CDR3 region: CASSLEGAGETQYF. The DNA for the CDR3 is TGTGCCAGCAGCTTAGAGGGGGCGGGGGAGACCCAGTACTTC.

V is TRBV6-1 and J is TRBJ2-3; D is possibly TRBD1 (7 bases). The CDR3 totals 14 residues. Germline V gives CDR1 MNHNS, CDR2 SASEGT. V dropped 6 bases and J dropped 3 bases, with 13 bases sitting between them. The CDR3 loop is CASREGAGTDTQYF. The CDR3 DNA reads as TGTGCCAGCAGGGAGGGGGCTGGTACAGATACGCAGTATTTT.